This passage covers 21 T cell receptor beta chains from one sample sequenced in a study of vaccination effects on CD4 cells after COVID-19. What these receptors recognize is not known. Assay: immunoSEQ multiplex PCR; the TCRdb copy retains only in-frame clones and omits some. Seen here are under 30,000 clones, approximately 60% observed once, and the top ten hold about 9.8%. With roughly 9 days of culture completed, CD4+ T cells were isolated. The source material was CD4+ T cells from PBMCs cultured without peptide, sampled before COVID-19 vaccination. The receptors come from a human donor who received a COVID-19 vaccine.

This clone came up a few times. This chain links TRBV19 with TRBJ1-3; D might be TRBD1 (6 bases). Per germline, CDR1 LNHDA and CDR2 SQIVND (reference sequence). V lost 6 bases and J 0 bases, leaving 9 bases between the germline ends. The CDR3 runs to 14 residues. The CDR3 protein is CASRKTGSGNTIYF. For the CDR3, the DNA is TGTGCCAGTAGAAAGACAGGCTCTGGAAACACCATATATTTT.

The gene calls are TRBV7-9 and TRBJ1-1, with D possibly matching TRBD1 (6 bases). The V end was cut by 2 bases, the J end by 8 bases, with 15 bases between. The CDR3 is 14 amino acids. CDR1 SEHNR and CDR2 FQNEAQ come from the germline V gene (reference sequence). CDR3 in DNA: TGTGCCAGCAGCTTAAGGGGGGTCGGGAAGGAAGCTTTCTTT. Amino acids: CASSLRGVGKEAFF.

The chain joins TRBV29-1 to TRBJ1-2; D is possibly TRBD1 (5 bases). There are 12 residues in the CDR3. Trimming cost V 5 bases and J 4 bases, with 11 bases left between them. Germline assignment: CDR1 SQVTM and CDR2 ANQGSEA. Here the CDR3 reads CSVQQGVYGYTF. As DNA, the CDR3 is TGCAGCGTTCAGCAGGGTGTCTATGGCTACACCTTC.

The chain uses TRBV6-5 and TRBJ1-3, with D perhaps TRBD1 (5 bases). In germline, CDR1 is MNHEY, CDR2 SVGAGI. Trimming pared 6 bases from V and 4 bases from J, leaving 13 bases between. This CDR3 has 14 residues. Written as DNA, the CDR3 is TGTGCCAGCAGCAGGGAGGGACGGGGAAACACCATATATTTT. This sequence encodes CASSREGRGNTIYF.

This chain joins TRBV12-5 and TRBJ2-2; 7 nucleotides line up with TRBD1. CDR1 is LGHNT and CDR2 is FRNRAP in the germline V gene. The J segment lost 6 bases and the V segment lost 5 bases, leaving 15 bases of the junction unmatched. The CDR3 totals 17 residues. The CDR3 loop reads CASGPPGTVPGSGELFF. CDR3 DNA sequence: TGTGCTAGTGGTCCCCCTGGGACAGTTCCCGGATCCGGGGAGCTGTTTTTT.

The sample holds a few counts of this clone. The gene calls are TRBV7-9 and TRBJ1-2, with 7 nucleotides matching TRBD1. Trimming at V came to 7 bases and at J to 8 bases, leaving 16 bases not matched to a gene. Germline V gene sequence: CDR1 SEHNR, CDR2 FQNEAQ (reference sequence). The CDR3 consists of 15 residues. This chain's CDR3 is CASTTRGAGGQGYTF. As DNA, the CDR3 is TGTGCCAGCACCACGCGGGGGGCAGGGGGTCAGGGCTACACCTTC.

The chain has TRBV19 and TRBJ2-5, with D perhaps matching TRBD2 (6 bases). The germline V and J ends were trimmed by 7 bases and 5 bases, with 14 bases remaining between them. Germline lookup yields CDR1 LNHDA and CDR2 SQIVND (reference sequence). The CDR3 consists of 13 residues. The CDR3 protein is CASTTEGRETQYF. The CDR3 DNA sequence: TGTGCCAGTACCACGGAGGGCCGGGAGACCCAGTACTTC.

This clone was seen a few times. V is TRBV9 and J is TRBJ1-1; D possibly corresponds to TRBD1 (5 bases). The ends were cut back, 6 bases at V and 5 bases at J, with 23 bases in the middle. Germline V lookup: CDR1 SGDLS, CDR2 YYNGEE. This CDR3 is 16 amino acids long. The CDR3 DNA sequence: TGTGCCAGCACTCCGGGTTCGGGGACCGCTATAACTGAAGCTTTCTTT. Translating it yields CASTPGSGTAITEAFF.

The CDR3 loop reads CASSRDWAGGVGEQYF. The CDR3, as DNA: TGTGCCAGCAGCCGGGATTGGGCAGGGGGCGTTGGGGAGCAGTACTTC. This sequence joins TRBV6-6 and TRBJ2-7; TRBD1 matches 8 bases. Trimming cost V 6 bases and J 7 bases; bases outside gene matches: 17. The germline gives CDR1 MNHNY, CDR2 SVGAGI (reference sequence). CDR3 length: 16 residues.

This clone was observed once. The chain joins TRBV4-1 to TRBJ1-2; D may be TRBD1 (5 bases). The CDR3 has 17 residues. The V gene lost 4 bases and the J gene lost 0 bases, with 18 bases spanning the gap. Germline CDR1 MGHRA, CDR2 YSYEKL. CDR3 in amino acids: CASSPTGGVNANYGYTF. CDR3 nucleotide sequence: TGCGCCAGCAGCCCGACGGGGGGGGTCAATGCTAACTATGGCTACACCTTC.

This chain connects TRBV20-1 to TRBJ1-2; the D is unclear. The CDR3 is made up of 11 amino acids. V lost 7 bases to trimming and J lost 6 bases, with 12 bases between them. CDR1 and CDR2 from the germline V gene are DFQATT and SNEGSKA (reference sequence). This chain's CDR3 is CSVPTLNGYTF. The CDR3 DNA sequence: TGCAGTGTTCCGACCCTTAATGGCTACACCTTC.

This clone showed up just a few times. The CDR3 DNA reads TGCGCCAGCAGCCCCAGGGAGAGGAGCATGAACACTGAAGCTTTCTTT. This translates into CASSPRERSMNTEAFF. The gene calls are TRBV4-1 and TRBJ1-1, with D possibly being TRBD1 (5 bases). From germline, CDR1 is MGHRA and CDR2 YSYEKL. V gave up 4 bases and J gave up 0 bases, with 15 bases separating them. The CDR3 is 16 amino acids.

The J gene is TRBJ2-7, the V gene TRBV5-1; 7 nucleotides align to TRBD1. V trimming: 0 bases; J trimming: 1 base; junction bases outside the gene matches: 4. There are 15 residues in the CDR3. Germline V gene data show CDR1 as SGHRS and CDR2 as YFSETQ. CDR3 protein: CASSLDRGTSYEQYF. In DNA form, the CDR3 reads TGCGCCAGCAGCTTGGACAGGGGTACTTCCTACGAGCAGTACTTC.

The genes are TRBV5-1 and TRBJ2-4, with a tentative D call TRBD2 (5 bases). The CDR3 extends over 13 amino acids. Deletions cut 3 bases from V and 8 bases from J, with 12 bases between. Germline V gene sequence: CDR1 SGHRS, CDR2 YFSETQ. CDR3 sequence: CASSSPGLDIQYF. CDR3 sequence (DNA): TGCGCCAGCAGCTCCCCGGGGTTGGACATTCAGTACTTC.

The chain employs TRBV6-5 and TRBJ2-3; 8 bases agree with TRBD1. CDR3 length: 14 residues. J was trimmed by 6 bases and V by 2 bases; bases with no gene match: 4. Germline-derived CDR1 and CDR2 are MNHEY and SVGAGI. This CDR3 is CASSYQGARDTQYF. DNA of the CDR3: TGTGCCAGCAGTTACCAGGGGGCGCGGGATACGCAGTATTTT.

The V and J genes are TRBV25-1 and TRBJ1-2, with TRBD1 matching over 10 bases. Germline V CDR1 and CDR2: MGHDK, SYGVNS. There are 14 residues in the CDR3. V lost 6 bases to trimming and J lost 7 bases; unmatched junction nucleotides: 8. For the CDR3, the DNA is TGTGCCAGCAGCTCAGACAGGGGGCTGGGTGGCTACACCTTC. This translates into CASSSDRGLGGYTF.

The CDR3 protein is CASGQLSGNTIYF. The CDR3 nucleotides are TGTGCCAGTGGACAGCTCTCTGGAAACACCATATATTTT. The V and J genes are TRBV6-6 and TRBJ1-3; D is perhaps TRBD1 (6 bases). V lost 9 bases, J lost 0 bases, and 9 bases lay in between. Germline CDR1 MNHNY, CDR2 SVGAGI (reference sequence). The CDR3 has 13 residues.

The V gene is TRBV3-1 (or the pseudogene TRBV3-2), the J gene TRBJ1-2, with TRBD1 as a possible D gene (5 bases). The CDR3 runs 12 residues. The ends were cut back, 0 bases at V and 9 bases at J, with 8 bases in the middle. Germline V lookup: CDR1 LGHDT, CDR2 YNNKEL (reference sequence). CDR3: CASSQEGLSYTF. The DNA of the CDR3 is TGTGCCAGCAGCCAAGAGGGGCTTAGCTACACCTTC.

The gene calls are TRBV2 and TRBJ2-1, with 9 bases identical to TRBD2. The CDR3 extends over 16 amino acids. In germline, CDR1 is SNHLY, CDR2 FYNNEI. The V gene end was trimmed by 0 bases and the J gene end by 8 bases; junction bases not matched to a gene: 8. The CDR3 DNA follows: TGTGCCAGCAGTGAAGCTGCTAGCGGGGTTTTCGATGAGCAGTTCTTC. Its protein is CASSEAASGVFDEQFF.

The rearrangement links TRBV4-1 to TRBJ1-1; D may be TRBD1 (5 bases). In germline, CDR1 is MGHRA, CDR2 YSYEKL. Trimming left V 3 bases short and J 1 base short, with 21 bases between. The CDR3 is made up of 18 amino acids. CDR3 in amino acids: CASSHTGTAKASNTEAFF. The DNA for the CDR3 is TGCGCCAGCAGCCATACCGGGACCGCTAAAGCCTCGAACACTGAAGCTTTCTTT.

The chain links TRBV5-1 to TRBJ1-2; D remains ambiguous. The CDR3 covers 12 residues. Between the trimmed V and J ends, which lost 2 bases and 9 bases, there was a span of 11 bases. The germline gives CDR1 SGHRS, CDR2 YFSETQ. CDR3 loop: CASSFDGFSYTF. In DNA, the CDR3 is TGCGCCAGCAGCTTTGACGGGTTCAGCTACACCTTC.